This T cell receptor (beta chain) was retrieved from a study of T-cell reconstitution after alpha-beta-depleted transplantation in children. Unique molecular identifiers were incorporated during preparation of the TCRbeta library. In TCRdb, the PCR reads were re-called with MiXCR into one record per CDR3 protein. This table has about 58,000 distinct CDR3 sequences, 40% to 45% appearing once. The CDR3 length is 17 residues. J lost 0 bases, V lost 3 bases, and 4 bases had no gene match. CDR1 is SGHTA and CDR2 is FQGNSA in the germline V gene. The V call is TRBV7-2, the J call TRBJ2-3; the match to TRBD2 covers 12 bases. This sample comprised PBMCs, mostly from graft donor cells, obtained 360 days after TCRalphabeta/CD19-depleted stem cell transplant. This receptor was identified in a male patient younger than 18 who had a stem cell transplant for acute lymphoblastic leukemia, so the T cells may come from the graft donor. The CDR3 protein is CASSLTSGGISTDTQYF. As DNA, the CDR3 is TGTGCCAGCAGCTTGACTAGCGGGGGAATAAGCACAGATACGCAGTATTTT. The full variable domain, with the rest looked up from reference TRBV7-2 and TRBJ2-3, is GAGVSQSPSNKVTEKGKDVELRCDPISGHTALYWYRQSLGQGLEFLIYFQGNSAPDKSGLPSDRFSAERTGGSVSTLTIQRTQQEDSAVYLCASSLTSGGISTDTQYFGPGTRLTVL.